This T cell receptor (beta chain) was sequenced in a study of cytomegalovirus exposure and HLA in healthy donors. Study outcomes and limitations: Association with HLA alleles at 0.05 false discovery rate was found for 15,000 or so TCR beta sequences in a later analysis.

PCR primers comprised 60 Vbeta and 13 Jbeta primers. The data were produced by immunoSEQ multiplex PCR, yet TCRdb's version contains in-frame clones alone and is incomplete. The table shows tens of thousands of clones, with roughly 74% occurring only once. Germline V gene lookup returns CDR1 SGHTA and CDR2 FQGTGA. The CDR3 contains 16 residues. V shed 5 bases, J shed 0 bases, and the junction held 10 bases outside the gene matches. In the case of this clone: Its antigen remains unidentified.

This TCR derives from a human donor in good health. The J gene is TRBJ2-7, the V gene TRBV7-3; 7 bases align to TRBD1. The sample consisted of PBMCs. Written as DNA, the CDR3 is TGTGCCAGCAGCCGAAAAGGGGGACAGAGCTCCTACGAGCAGTACTTC. Translation: CASSRKGGQSSYEQYF.